This T cell receptor beta chain came from a study of T cells after yellow fever vaccination. Study details: Low-cell-number fractions were prepared with SMART-Seq v4 Ultra Low Input.

Ten or more counts support this clonotype. What it recognizes is unknown. Points from the study as a whole: Booster samples showed a return of most primary-vaccination clones (around 95% CD4, 88% CD8).

The CDR3 has 16 residues. V was pared by 8 bases and J by 2 bases, with 7 bases of the junction left unmatched. Germline CDR1 SNHLY, CDR2 FYNNEI. Conversion of TCR transcripts into cDNA relied on 5'RACE template switching, which added a universal primer site and UMIs. TCRdb ran MiXCR on the 5' RACE reads and lists one entry per CDR3 protein. The repertoire holds some 320,000 distinct CDR3 sequences, 4.1% seen once, with approximately 23% in the top ten. The source of this sequence is a man aged 18 to 35 who received the YFV17D yellow fever vaccine. The source material was PBMCs, sampled 5 days after the yellow fever booster vaccination. The genes are TRBV2 and TRBJ2-7, with 15 positions matching TRBD2. The CDR3 protein is CASGRTSGGVTYEQYF. The CDR3 DNA sequence: TGTGCCAGCGGTAGGACTAGCGGGGGGGTTACCTACGAGCAGTACTTC.